The following is a TCR beta chain sequence with its context. This sample is drawn from a study of blood T cell repertoires in COVID-19. From germline, CDR1 is LGHNT and CDR2 FRNRAP. The germline V and J ends were trimmed by 6 bases and 5 bases, with 13 bases remaining between them. This CDR3 region has 13 residues. This table comes from immunoSEQ multiplex PCR, and its TCRdb copy is limited to in-frame clones, with some not included. The sample includes some 70,000 clones, about 90% of them seen just once. Sequences were obtained from peripheral blood. The rearrangement joins TRBV12-5 to TRBJ1-2, with a weak D call TRBD1 (6 bases). This receptor was taken from a human donor with active COVID-19. The donor label of this sample is uncertain. The CDR3 spells CASGARDTYGYTF. CDR3 DNA: TGTGCTAGTGGGGCTCGGGACACATATGGCTACACCTTC.